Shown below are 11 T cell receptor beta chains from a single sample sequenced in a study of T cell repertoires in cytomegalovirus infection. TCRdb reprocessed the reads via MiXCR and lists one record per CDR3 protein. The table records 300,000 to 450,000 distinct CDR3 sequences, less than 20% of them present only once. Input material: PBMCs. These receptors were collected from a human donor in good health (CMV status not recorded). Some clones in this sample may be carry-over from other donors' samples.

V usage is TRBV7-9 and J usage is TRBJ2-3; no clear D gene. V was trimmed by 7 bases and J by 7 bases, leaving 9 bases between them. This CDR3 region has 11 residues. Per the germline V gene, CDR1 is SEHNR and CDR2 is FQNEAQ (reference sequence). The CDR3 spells CASTPSNTQYF. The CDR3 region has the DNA TGTGCCAGCACCCCATCAAATACGCAGTATTTT.

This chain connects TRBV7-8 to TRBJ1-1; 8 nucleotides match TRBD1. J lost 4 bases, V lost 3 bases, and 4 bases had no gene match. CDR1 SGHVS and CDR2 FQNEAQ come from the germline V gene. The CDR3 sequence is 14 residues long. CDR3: CASSLDRVGTEAFF. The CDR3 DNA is TGTGCCAGCAGCTTGGACAGGGTGGGCACTGAAGCTTTCTTT.

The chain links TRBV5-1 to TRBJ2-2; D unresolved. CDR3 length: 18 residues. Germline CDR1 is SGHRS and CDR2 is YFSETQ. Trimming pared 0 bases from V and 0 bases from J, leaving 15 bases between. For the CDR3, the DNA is TGCGCCAGCAGCTTGGCCACAGCCCTATACTCGAACACCGGGGAGCTGTTTTTT. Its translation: CASSLATALYSNTGELFF.

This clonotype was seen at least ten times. The CDR3: CASSSQGQPNTEAFF. The DNA for the CDR3 is TGTGCCAGCAGTTCCCAGGGACAACCGAACACTGAAGCTTTCTTT. This chain uses TRBV6-1 with TRBJ1-1; D perhaps matches TRBD1 (6 bases). Germline V CDR1 and CDR2: MNHNS, SASEGT. The CDR3 loop spans 15 amino acids. The V end lost 5 bases, the J end lost 1 base, and 14 bases lay between the germline ends.

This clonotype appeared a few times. In nucleotides, the CDR3 is TGTGCCACCCGATCGGCTACAGATACGCAGTATTTT. This codes for CATRSATDTQYF. This sequence joins TRBV24-1 and TRBJ2-3; D unresolved. The germline gives CDR1 KGHDR, CDR2 SFDVKD. The CDR3 totals 12 residues. The germline V and J ends were trimmed by 9 bases and 3 bases, with 9 bases remaining between them.

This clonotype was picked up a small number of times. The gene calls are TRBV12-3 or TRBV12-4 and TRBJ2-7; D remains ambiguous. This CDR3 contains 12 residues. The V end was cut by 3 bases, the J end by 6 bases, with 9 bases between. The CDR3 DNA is TGTGCCAGCAGTTTCGGCTTACGCGAGCAGTACTTC. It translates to CASSFGLREQYF.

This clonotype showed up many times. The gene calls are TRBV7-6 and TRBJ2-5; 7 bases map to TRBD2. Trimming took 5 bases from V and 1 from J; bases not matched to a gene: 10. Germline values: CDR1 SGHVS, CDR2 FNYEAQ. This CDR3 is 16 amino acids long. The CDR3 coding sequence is TGTGCCAGCAGCCTTAGGACTAGGGGTCTCCAAGAGACCCAGTACTTC. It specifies CASSLRTRGLQETQYF. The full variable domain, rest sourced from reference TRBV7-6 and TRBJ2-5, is GAGVSQSPRYKVTKRGQDVALRCDPISGHVSLYWYRQALGQGPEFLTYFNYEAQQDKSGLPNDRFSAERPEGSISTLTIQRTEQRDSAMYRCASSLRTRGLQETQYFGPGTRLLVL.

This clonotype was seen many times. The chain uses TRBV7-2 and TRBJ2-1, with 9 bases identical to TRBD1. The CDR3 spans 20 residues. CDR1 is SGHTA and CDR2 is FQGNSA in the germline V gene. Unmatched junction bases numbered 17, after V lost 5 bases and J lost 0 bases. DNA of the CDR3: TGTGCCAGCAGCCCCCTGGGACAGGGCCTTAGGGATGGCTCCTACAATGAGCAGTTCTTC. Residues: CASSPLGQGLRDGSYNEQFF.

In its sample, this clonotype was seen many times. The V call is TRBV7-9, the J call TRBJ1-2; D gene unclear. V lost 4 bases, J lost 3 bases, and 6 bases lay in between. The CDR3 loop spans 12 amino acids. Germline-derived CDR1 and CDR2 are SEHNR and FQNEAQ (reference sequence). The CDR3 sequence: CASSSADYGYTF. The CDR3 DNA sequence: TGTGCCAGCAGCTCCGCCGACTATGGCTACACCTTC. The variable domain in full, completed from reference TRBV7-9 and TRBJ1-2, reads DTGVSQNPRHKITKRGQNVTFRCDPISEHNRLYWYRQTLGQGPEFLTYFQNEAQLEKSRLLSDRFSAERPKGSFSTLEIQRTEQGDSAMYLCASSSADYGYTFGSGTRLTVV.

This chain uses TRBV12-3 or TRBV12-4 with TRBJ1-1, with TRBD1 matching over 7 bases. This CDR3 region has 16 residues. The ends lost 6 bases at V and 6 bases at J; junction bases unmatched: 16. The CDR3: CASRDNRGVEVAEAFF. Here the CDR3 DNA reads TGTGCCAGCAGGGACAACAGGGGAGTAGAGGTGGCTGAAGCTTTCTTT.

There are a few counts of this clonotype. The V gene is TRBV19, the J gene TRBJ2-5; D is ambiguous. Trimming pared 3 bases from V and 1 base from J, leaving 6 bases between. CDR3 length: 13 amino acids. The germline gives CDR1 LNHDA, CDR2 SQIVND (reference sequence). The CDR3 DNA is TGTGCCAGTAGTATTTCCCCCCAAGAGACCCAGTACTTC. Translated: CASSISPQETQYF.